A single sample is the source of the 13 T cell receptor beta chains below, sequenced in a study of blood T cell repertoires in COVID-19. Using immunoSEQ multiplex PCR, the repertoire was profiled, and TCRdb retains in-frame clones only, with some absent. The sample includes 200,000 to 250,000 clones, roughly 80% of them seen just once. The sequenced sample consisted of peripheral blood. These receptors were taken from a woman in her seventies with COVID-19, enrolled during active disease.

This clone was observed a handful of times. The V call is TRBV7-3, the J call TRBJ1-1; unclear D gene. Between the trimmed V and J ends, which lost 3 bases and 1 base, there was a span of 6 bases. Germline CDR1 reads SGHTA; CDR2 reads FQGTGA. CDR3 length: 13 residues. CDR3 residues: CASSLGRNTEAFF. DNA of the CDR3: TGTGCCAGCAGCTTGGGCAGGAACACTGAAGCTTTCTTT.

In regard to this clone: The identical CDR3 is also encoded by other nucleotide sequences in the sample. CDR3 nucleotides: TGTGCCAGCAGTTACTCGTCAGGGGGATATGGCTACACCTTC. Encoded protein: CASSYSSGGYGYTF. The chain couples TRBV6-2 or TRBV6-3 to TRBJ1-2, with 7 positions matching TRBD1. After removal of 0 bases from V and 5 bases from J, the junction contained 3 bases not matched to a gene. In germline, CDR1 is MNHEY, CDR2 SVGEGT. This CDR3 has 14 amino acids.

V and J are TRBV7-2 and TRBJ2-5; 7 nucleotides line up with TRBD1. V shed 4 bases, J shed 7 bases, and the junction held 12 bases outside the gene matches. The CDR3 is made up of 15 amino acids. From germline, CDR1 is SGHTA and CDR2 FQGNSA. In nucleotides, the CDR3 is TGTGCCAGCAGCTGGGACAGCCAAATCCGGGGGACCCAGTACTTC. Its translation: CASSWDSQIRGTQYF.

The gene calls are TRBV7-2 and TRBJ1-3; a weak D match, TRBD1 (6 bases). Per the germline V gene, CDR1 is SGHTA and CDR2 is FQGNSA. The V and J ends lost 3 bases and 3 bases respectively, with 15 bases between them. This CDR3 comprises 16 residues. CDR3 loop: CASSFYRDAGGNTIYF. CDR3 sequence (DNA): TGTGCCAGCAGCTTTTACAGGGATGCAGGTGGAAACACCATATATTTT.

J is TRBJ1-5 and V is TRBV5-4, with TRBD1 identical over 9 bases. V dropped 2 bases and J dropped 5; count of bases not matched to a gene: 5. The CDR3 loop spans 15 amino acids. CDR1 is SGHNT and CDR2 is YYREEE in the germline V gene (reference sequence). CDR3 DNA: TGTGCCAGCAGCTTAGGGACAGGGAGGGATCAGCCCCAGCATTTT. Protein sequence: CASSLGTGRDQPQHF.

V gene TRBV5-1 combines with J gene TRBJ2-7, with D perhaps matching TRBD2 (6 bases). Germline-derived CDR1 and CDR2 are SGHRS and YFSETQ. The CDR3 is made up of 17 amino acids. Trimming left V 4 bases short and J 4 bases short, with 24 bases between. CDR3 residues: CASSPRRGGGEAYEQYF. The CDR3 DNA follows: TGCGCCAGCAGCCCTCGAAGGGGCGGCGGGGAGGCGTACGAGCAGTACTTC.

This sequence joins TRBV6-5 and TRBJ1-6; possibly TRBD1 for D (5 bases). Trimming pared 4 bases from V and 4 bases from J, leaving 14 bases between. Germline V gives CDR1 MNHEY, CDR2 SVGAGI. CDR3 size: 16 residues. The CDR3 is CASSSPGQGYNSPLHF. CDR3 DNA: TGTGCCAGCAGTTCCCCCGGTCAGGGATATAATTCACCCCTCCACTTT.

The chain employs TRBV3-1 (or the pseudogene TRBV3-2) and TRBJ1-4, with 8 positions matching TRBD1. V gave up 4 bases and J gave up 5 bases; unmatched junction bases: 3. The CDR3 extends over 14 amino acids. From germline, CDR1 is LGHDT and CDR2 YNNKEL (reference sequence). CDR3 coding DNA: TGTGCCAGCAGCCGACAGGGGCGAAATGAAAAACTGTTTTTT. This gives the protein CASSRQGRNEKLFF.

This chain uses TRBV7-2 with TRBJ2-1; unclear D gene. The V and J ends lost 5 bases and 6 bases respectively, with 17 bases between them. Germline CDR1 is SGHTA and CDR2 is FQGNSA. This CDR3 comprises 15 residues. CDR3 sequence (DNA): TGTGCCAGCAGCCAGAGATCGGTAGCTGGCAATGAGCAGTTCTTC. This gives the protein CASSQRSVAGNEQFF.

The chain is built from TRBV7-2 and TRBJ2-4; a weak D match, TRBD1 (5 bases). The CDR3 contains 13 residues. V was trimmed by 2 bases and J by 7 bases, leaving 9 bases between them. The germline gives CDR1 SGHTA, CDR2 FQGNSA. DNA of the CDR3: TGTGCCAGCAGCTTACAACAGGATAACATTCAGTACTTC. This gives the protein CASSLQQDNIQYF.

This rearrangement joins TRBV27 to TRBJ2-7; the match to TRBD2 covers 9 bases. With 2 bases clipped from V and 0 bases from J, the junction kept 11 bases outside the gene matches. Germline V CDR1 and CDR2: MNHEY, SMNVEV (reference sequence). This CDR3 has 18 residues. Written as DNA, the CDR3 is TGTGCCAGCAGTTTAAGTCCGCGGGAGGGCCTAAACTCCTACGAGCAGTACTTC. It encodes CASSLSPREGLNSYEQYF.

This chain joins TRBV7-2 and TRBJ2-7; TRBD1 matches 8 bases. The trim removed 5 bases at V and 5 bases at J, leaving 11 bases unmatched. Germline V CDR1 and CDR2: SGHTA, FQGNSA. The CDR3 runs 15 residues. In nucleotides, the CDR3 is TGTGCCAGCAGCCAAGGACAGGGTAGCATCCACGAGCAGTACTTC. Amino acids: CASSQGQGSIHEQYF.

The V and J genes are TRBV19 and TRBJ1-2; D is ambiguous. Germline CDR1 reads LNHDA; CDR2 reads SQIVND (reference sequence). The V gene lost 2 bases and the J gene lost 0 bases, with 10 bases spanning the gap. CDR3 length equals 15 residues. In nucleotides, the CDR3 is TGTGCCAGTAGTATAATCTCTCTAGCTAACTATGGCTACACCTTC. Its protein is CASSIISLANYGYTF.